Each of the 22 T cell receptor beta chains below was sequenced from the same sample in a study of T cells in Graves' hyperthyroidism and ophthalmopathy. Amplification targeted TCR beta CDR3 regions from RNA transcripts. First-round RT-PCR targeting the TCR CDR3 was performed with the HTBI primer set. TCRdb passed the multiplex PCR reads through MiXCR, listing each CDR3 protein once. In the table there are a few hundred thousand distinct CDR3 sequences, around 46% of which are singletons. Sample: peripheral blood or thyroid tissue (not recorded which). Receptors originate from an adult woman with Graves' disease, either hyperthyroidism or ophthalmopathy (not recorded which).

The rearrangement uses TRBV29-1 and TRBJ2-2, with 12 bases identical to TRBD1. CDR3 length equals 13 residues. V gave up 6 bases and J gave up 8 bases; unmatched junction bases: 4. Germline CDR1 is SQVTM and CDR2 is ANQGSEA. In DNA form, the CDR3 reads TGCAGCGTATCGGGACAGGGGGCAGGGGAGCTGTTTTTT. Encoded protein: CSVSGQGAGELFF.

The V call is TRBV29-1, the J call TRBJ1-2; 10 bases agree with TRBD1. The CDR3 is 12 amino acids. With 7 bases clipped from V and 7 bases from J, the junction kept 6 bases outside the gene matches. Germline CDR1 is SQVTM and CDR2 is ANQGSEA. The CDR3 DNA reads TGCAGCGATTACGGGACAGGGGTTGGCTACACCTTC. Its translation: CSDYGTGVGYTF. Supplemented by reference TRBV29-1 and TRBJ1-2, the full variable domain reads SAVISQKPSRDICQRGTSLTIQCQVDSQVTMMFWYRQQPGQSLTLIATANQGSEATYESGFVIDKFPISRPNLTFSTLTVSNMSPEDSSIYLCSDYGTGVGYTFGSGTRLTVV.

With regard to this clonotype: It may be a read error: a sequence one base away is much more abundant. The chain employs TRBV12-3 or TRBV12-4 and TRBJ1-5; the D is unclear. The CDR3 has 14 amino acids. Deletions cut 6 bases from V and 5 bases from J, with 14 bases between. The chain's CDR3 is CASRADAGDQPQHF. The DNA for the CDR3 is TGTGCCAGCAGGGCAGACGCAGGCGATCAGCCCCAGCATTTT.

This clonotype was recorded at least ten times. The V and J genes are TRBV4-2 and TRBJ1-5; D is ambiguous. This CDR3 contains 14 residues. The V gene's germline CDR1 is LGHNA and CDR2 YNFKEQ. V lost 1 base, J lost 4 bases, and 8 bases lay in between. CDR3 region: CASSQGRENQPQHF. For the CDR3, the DNA is TGTGCCAGCAGCCAAGGCAGAGAGAATCAGCCCCAGCATTTT.

Many counts were recorded for this clonotype. The chain links TRBV12-3 or TRBV12-4 to TRBJ1-6; D gene ambiguous. Trimming took off 8 bases at V and 9 bases at J, with 14 bases between the two ends. This CDR3 has 13 residues. CDR3 nucleotide sequence: TGTGCCAGCTGGGCCGGAGGAGGTTCACCCCTCCACTTT. This encodes CASWAGGGSPLHF.

Regarding this clonotype: A read error may explain this, as a much larger clone is one base away. The gene calls are TRBV6-6 and TRBJ2-7, with 9 bases aligning to TRBD1. Germline lookup yields CDR1 MNHNY and CDR2 SVGAGI (reference sequence). This CDR3 has 13 amino acids. The CDR3 loop reads CANSRTGEYEQYF. In DNA, the CDR3 is TGTGCCAACAGTAGGACAGGGGAGTACGAGCAGTACTTC.

This clonotype was seen many times. Here the CDR3 DNA reads TGTGCCAGCAGTGCGGCGGGACCCTTTCTCTCTGGGGCCAACGTCCTGACTTTC. Its translation is CASSAAGPFLSGANVLTF. The rearrangement joins TRBV25-1 to TRBJ2-6, with a tentative D call TRBD2 (6 bases). V lost 4 bases to trimming and J lost 0 bases, with 16 bases between them. This CDR3 region has 18 residues. Germline-derived CDR1 and CDR2 are MGHDK and SYGVNS. Filled out from reference TRBV25-1 and TRBJ2-6, the complete variable domain reads EADIYQTPRYLVIGTGKKITLECSQTMGHDKMYWYQQDPGMELHLIHYSYGVNSTEKGDLSSESTVSRIRTEHFPLTLESARPSHTSQYLCASSAAGPFLSGANVLTFGAGSRLTVL.

This clonotype has a count of ten or more. V is TRBV13 and J is TRBJ1-1, with 8 bases identical to TRBD1. This CDR3 spans 14 amino acids. Germline V gene data show CDR1 as PRHDT and CDR2 as FYEKMQ (reference sequence). The V and J ends lost 6 bases and 1 base, in that order; junction bases with no gene match: 4. This chain's CDR3 is CASRRQGTNTEAFF. For the CDR3, the DNA is TGTGCCAGCAGAAGACAGGGGACGAACACTGAAGCTTTCTTT.

The V call is TRBV6-5, the J call TRBJ2-2, with 7 bases aligning to TRBD2. The CDR3 totals 15 residues. CDR1 and CDR2 from the germline V gene are MNHEY and SVGAGI. V was clipped by 6 bases and J by 6 bases; unmatched bases: 10. The CDR3 nucleotides are TGTGCCAGCAGAGATCTGGCGGGAGAGGCCGGGGAGCTGTTTTTT. Protein: CASRDLAGEAGELFF.

This chain uses TRBV10-3 with TRBJ2-5, with 7 bases fitting TRBD1. The trim removed 8 bases at V and 5 bases at J, leaving 11 bases unmatched. There are 14 residues in the CDR3. From germline, CDR1 is ENHRY and CDR2 SYGVKD. CDR3 sequence reads: CAIAKQGMMETQYF. The CDR3 region has the DNA TGTGCCATCGCTAAACAGGGGATGATGGAGACCCAGTACTTC.

As regards this clonotype: One junction end disagrees with the germline gene, perhaps due to a read error. V and J are TRBV5-1 and TRBJ1-5; the D is unclear. The CDR3 length is 17 residues. CDR1 and CDR2 from the germline V gene are SGHRS and YFSETQ. The CDR3 loop reads CASSLWTREQYNQPQHF. The CDR3 bases are TGTGCCAGCAGCTTGTGGACGAGGGAGCAGTACAATCAGCCCCAGCATTTT.

This clonotype occurred many times. The V gene is TRBV30, the J gene TRBJ1-2; D might be TRBD1 (5 bases). Germline CDR1 and CDR2: GTSNPN and SVGIG (reference sequence). Trimming removed 1 base at V and 8 bases at J, with 14 bases between. This CDR3 has 13 amino acids. The CDR3 sequence: CAWSGGRFNGYTF. The CDR3 bases are TGTGCCTGGAGTGGGGGGAGGTTCAACGGCTACACCTTC.

J is TRBJ1-2 and V is TRBV25-1; D is perhaps TRBD1 (5 bases). This CDR3 comprises 14 residues. From germline, CDR1 is MGHDK and CDR2 SYGVNS. V was clipped by 6 bases and J by 2 bases, with 13 bases between them. In DNA form, the CDR3 reads TGTGCCAGCAGCGAACCGGGGGAAAACTATGGCTACACCTTC. Residues: CASSEPGENYGYTF.

The rearrangement uses TRBV7-3 and TRBJ2-5; D is ambiguous. Deletions cut 5 bases from V and 7 bases from J, with 2 bases between. There are 9 residues in the CDR3. Germline CDR1 is SGHTA and CDR2 is FQGTGA. The CDR3 loop is CASSGTQYF. CDR3 DNA: TGTGCCAGCAGCGGGACCCAGTACTTC.

The V gene is TRBV20-1, the J gene TRBJ1-5; D is possibly TRBD1 (6 bases). Trimming took off 7 bases at V and 5 bases at J, with 21 bases between the two ends. Germline assignment: CDR1 DFQATT and CDR2 SNEGSKA (reference sequence). The length of the CDR3 is 15 residues. The CDR3 loop is CSGGVQGLGDQPQHF. The CDR3, as DNA: TGCAGTGGGGGGGTACAGGGACTTGGCGATCAGCCCCAGCATTTT.

The V and J genes are TRBV7-9 and TRBJ1-2, with a tentative D call TRBD1 (6 bases). Germline V gene lookup returns CDR1 SEHNR and CDR2 FQNEAQ (reference sequence). This CDR3 has 15 residues. Trimming took off 5 bases at V and 5 bases at J, with 18 bases between the two ends. The CDR3 sequence is CASSPPRGARYGYTF. In nucleotides, the CDR3 is TGTGCCAGCAGCCCCCCCCGGGGGGCGAGGTATGGCTACACCTTC.

The rearrangement joins TRBV7-9 to TRBJ2-7, with TRBD1 as a possible D gene (5 bases). Trimming stripped 5 bases from V and 2 bases from J, with 16 bases between. Looked up from germline, CDR1 is SEHNR and CDR2 is FQNEAQ (reference sequence). This CDR3 has 15 residues. The CDR3 bases are TGTGCCAGCAGCCCTGGGGCCCTCGGCCCCTACGAGCAGTACTTC. Protein sequence: CASSPGALGPYEQYF.

This clonotype was observed at least ten times. The V and J genes are TRBV5-1 and TRBJ1-1; tentative D call: TRBD1 (6 bases). V lost 4 bases to trimming and J lost 0 bases, with 13 bases between them. Germline V gene lookup returns CDR1 SGHRS and CDR2 YFSETQ. The CDR3 has 15 amino acids. CDR3: CASSLRQDLNTEAFF. The CDR3 DNA is TGCGCCAGCAGCCTACGACAGGATTTGAACACTGAAGCTTTCTTT. Combining the CDR3 with reference TRBV5-1 and TRBJ1-1 gives the whole variable domain KAGVTQTPRYLIKTRGQQVTLSCSPISGHRSVSWYQQTPGQGLQFLFEYFSETQRNKGNFPGRFSGRQFSNSRSEMNVSTLELGDSALYLCASSLRQDLNTEAFFGQGTRLTVV.

The chain couples TRBV24-1 to TRBJ2-2; D possibly corresponds to TRBD2 (5 bases). V was cut by 5 bases and J by 9 bases, with 9 bases left in between. The CDR3 extends over 12 amino acids. The germline V gene has CDR1 KGHDR and CDR2 SFDVKD. CDR3 sequence reads: CATSGPGRELFF. The CDR3 nucleotides read TGTGCCACCAGTGGACCCGGGAGGGAGCTGTTTTTT.

The V call is TRBV7-9, the J call TRBJ2-2, with 9 bases that match TRBD2. V shed 4 bases and J 2 bases; nucleotides not matched to a gene: 5. The CDR3 runs 16 residues. Germline CDR1 is SEHNR and CDR2 is FQNEAQ (reference sequence). The CDR3 region has the DNA TGTGCCAGCAGCTCCCTAGCGGGACCTAACACCGGGGAGCTGTTTTTT. Protein product: CASSSLAGPNTGELFF.

The chain recombines TRBV7-9 with TRBJ2-7, with D possibly being TRBD1 (6 bases). From germline, CDR1 is SEHNR and CDR2 FQNEAQ (reference sequence). Trimming cost V 5 bases and J 0 bases, with 20 bases left between them. The CDR3 extends over 17 amino acids. As DNA, the CDR3 is TGTGCCAGCAGCCCCGCCGGGACATTTGGTGGCTCCTACGAGCAGTACTTC. Translation gives CASSPAGTFGGSYEQYF. Full variable domain (remainder filled in from reference TRBV7-9 and TRBJ2-7): DTGVSQNPRHKITKRGQNVTFRCDPISEHNRLYWYRQTLGQGPEFLTYFQNEAQLEKSRLLSDRFSAERPKGSFSTLEIQRTEQGDSAMYLCASSPAGTFGGSYEQYFGPGTRLTVT.

This clonotype was found a few times. Possible read error: a much larger clone is one base away. V gene TRBV5-1 combines with J gene TRBJ2-2; D is undetermined. V was cut by 2 bases and J by 7 bases, with 12 bases left in between. This CDR3 has 14 residues. The germline gives CDR1 SGHRS, CDR2 YFSETQ. CDR3 in DNA: TGCGCCAGCAGCTTCCTACATCCATTCGGGGAGCTGTTTTTT. The encoded protein is CASSFLHPFGELFF.